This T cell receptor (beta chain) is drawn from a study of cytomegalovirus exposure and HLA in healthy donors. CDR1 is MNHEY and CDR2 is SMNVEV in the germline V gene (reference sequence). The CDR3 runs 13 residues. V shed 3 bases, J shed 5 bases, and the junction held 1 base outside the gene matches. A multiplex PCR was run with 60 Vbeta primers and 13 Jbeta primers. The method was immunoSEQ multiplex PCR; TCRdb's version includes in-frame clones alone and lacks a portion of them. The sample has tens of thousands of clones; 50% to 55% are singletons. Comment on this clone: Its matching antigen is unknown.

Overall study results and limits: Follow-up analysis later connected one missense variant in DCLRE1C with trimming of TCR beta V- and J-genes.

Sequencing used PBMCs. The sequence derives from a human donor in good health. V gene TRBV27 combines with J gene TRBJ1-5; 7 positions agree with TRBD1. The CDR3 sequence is CASSLTGYQPQHF. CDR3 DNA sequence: TGTGCCAGCAGTTTGACAGGGTATCAGCCCCAGCATTTT.